This is a list of T cell receptor beta chains from one sample in a study of CD8 T cells in Susac syndrome. MiXCR was run by TCRdb on the immunoSEQ multiplex PCR reads, yielding one entry per CDR3 protein. The sample contains about 120,000 distinct CDR3 sequences, roughly 95% of which appear only once. The sample was CD4+ T cells from PBMCs. The receptors shown here come from a human donor with Susac syndrome. Each CDR3 is given without its conserved first and last residue. The size of a clone is reported for some rows only, either as once, few or many, or as a class for expanded clones.

J: TRBJ2-5; V: TRBV2; size: -; CDR3: ASSILERGTQY
J: TRBJ2-3; V: TRBV24-1; size: once; CDR3: ATSDFSSGYTQY
J: TRBJ1-1; V: TRBV6-5; size: -; CDR3: ATSMNTEAF
J: TRBJ2-1; V: TRBV24-1; size: -; CDR3: ATSDTTGQNYNEQF
J: TRBJ2-3; V: TRBV7-2; size: -; CDR3: ASSRGGRLDTQY
J: TRBJ2-1; V: TRBV19; size: -; CDR3: ASRERTGLSNEQF
J: TRBJ2-2; V: TRBV9; size: once; CDR3: ASSFTSDSTGELF
J: TRBJ1-3; V: TRBV27; size: -; CDR3: ASSLTLAGNTIY
J: TRBJ2-5; V: TRBV12-3/TRBV12-4; size: -; CDR3: ASSPGSKRTQY
J: TRBJ1-1; V: TRBV27; size: -; CDR3: ASSMTPSGMNTEAF
J: TRBJ1-1; V: TRBV29-1; size: -; CDR3: SVRTGAEAF
J: TRBJ2-5; V: TRBV20-1; size: -; CDR3: SARPGQLETQY
J: TRBJ2-2; V: TRBV6-4; size: once; CDR3: ASSDRDTGELF
J: TRBJ2-4; V: TRBV7-9; size: -; CDR3: ASSPVRSLAKNIQY
J: TRBJ2-1; V: TRBV20-1; size: -; CDR3: SAVGPSGKDNEQF
J: TRBJ2-2; V: TRBV5-4; size: -; CDR3: ASSLDGTGELF
J: TRBJ2-5; V: TRBV11-2; size: -; CDR3: ASSLGRQQETQY
J: TRBJ2-3; V: TRBV29-1; size: -; CDR3: SVGTLSTDTQY
J: TRBJ2-5; V: TRBV20-1; size: -; CDR3: SARRASGSSWETQY
J: TRBJ2-5; V: TRBV29-1; size: -; CDR3: SVAGLAGQETQY
J: TRBJ2-1; V: TRBV29-1; size: -; CDR3: SAEGVSGSVRSEQF
J: TRBJ2-1; V: TRBV5-1; size: -; CDR3: ASSLLGVSYNEQF
J: TRBJ1-2; V: TRBV6-5; size: -; CDR3: ASSRLAQGHGGYT
J: TRBJ2-2; V: TRBV5-4; size: -; CDR3: ASTGEAGLYTGELF
J: TRBJ2-7; V: TRBV14; size: -; CDR3: ASSQDSGSRGTARTTSYEQY
J: TRBJ1-2; V: TRBV28; size: -; CDR3: ASQVGGQVVNYGYT
J: TRBJ1-1; V: TRBV29-1; size: -; CDR3: SVGRGRNTEAF
J: TRBJ2-5; V: TRBV20-1; size: -; CDR3: SAIETSGSKTQY
J: TRBJ2-1; V: TRBV3-1; size: -; CDR3: ASSQGGLEQF
J: TRBJ1-5; V: TRBV11-2; size: -; CDR3: ASSLEPSGQPQH
J: TRBJ2-3; V: TRBV12-3/TRBV12-4; size: -; CDR3: ASSLAGVVNTQY
J: TRBJ1-4; V: TRBV4-3; size: -; CDR3: ASSQDWGASAEKLF
J: TRBJ2-4; V: TRBV2; size: -; CDR3: ASSVSTSEKNIQY
J: TRBJ2-5; V: TRBV29-1; size: -; CDR3: SVELTREETQY
J: TRBJ2-7; V: TRBV6-2/TRBV6-3; size: -; CDR3: ASSYSASGTPYEQY
J: TRBJ2-5; V: TRBV18; size: -; CDR3: ASSQTTGSETQY
J: TRBJ2-7; V: TRBV7-2; size: -; CDR3: ASSLSWASGLYEQY
J: TRBJ2-3; V: TRBV30; size: -; CDR3: AWTPAGTDTQY
J: TRBJ2-6; V: TRBV19; size: few; CDR3: ASSASGANVLT
J: TRBJ2-7; V: TRBV2; size: -; CDR3: ASLVAANYEQY
J: TRBJ2-7; V: TRBV29-1; size: -; CDR3: SVEVLGLTYEQY
J: TRBJ2-2; V: TRBV30; size: -; CDR3: AWSPSSGRAAGELF